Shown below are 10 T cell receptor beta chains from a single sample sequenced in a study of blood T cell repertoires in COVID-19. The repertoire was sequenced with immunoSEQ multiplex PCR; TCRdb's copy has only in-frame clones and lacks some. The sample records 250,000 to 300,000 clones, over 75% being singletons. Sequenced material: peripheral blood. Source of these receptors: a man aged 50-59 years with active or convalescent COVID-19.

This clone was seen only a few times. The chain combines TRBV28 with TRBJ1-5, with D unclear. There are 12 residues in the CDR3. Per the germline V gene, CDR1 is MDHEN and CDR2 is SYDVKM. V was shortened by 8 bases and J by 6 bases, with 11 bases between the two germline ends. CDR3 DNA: TGTGCCAGCTCTCGGAGTCCTCAGCCCCAGCATTTT. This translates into CASSRSPQPQHF. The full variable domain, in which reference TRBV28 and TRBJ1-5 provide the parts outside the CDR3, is DVKVTQSSRYLVKRTGEKVFLECVQDMDHENMFWYRQDPGLGLRLIYFSYDVKMKEKGDIPEGYSVSREKKERFSLILESASTNQTSMYLCASSRSPQPQHFGDGTRLSIL.

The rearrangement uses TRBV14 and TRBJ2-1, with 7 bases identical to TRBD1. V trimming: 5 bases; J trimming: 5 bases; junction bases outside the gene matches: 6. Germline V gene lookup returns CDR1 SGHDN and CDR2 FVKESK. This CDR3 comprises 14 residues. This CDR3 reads CASSNYRGNNEQFF. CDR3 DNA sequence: TGTGCCAGCAGCAATTACAGGGGCAACAATGAGCAGTTCTTC.

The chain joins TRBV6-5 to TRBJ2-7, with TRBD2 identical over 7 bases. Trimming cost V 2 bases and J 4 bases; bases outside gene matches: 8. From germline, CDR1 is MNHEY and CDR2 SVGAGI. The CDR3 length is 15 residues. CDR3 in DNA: TGTGCCAGCAGTTACCGAGCGGGACTTGCGTACGAGCAGTACTTC. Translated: CASSYRAGLAYEQYF.

CDR3 sequence reads: CASSQARGGRAVDTQYF. The CDR3 bases are TGCGCCAGCAGCCAAGCTCGCGGCGGGAGGGCCGTGGATACGCAGTATTTT. The chain links TRBV4-1 to TRBJ2-3; 9 bases are shared with TRBD2. The length of the CDR3 is 17 residues. With 1 base clipped from V and 6 bases from J, the junction kept 11 bases outside the gene matches. Germline V gives CDR1 MGHRA, CDR2 YSYEKL.

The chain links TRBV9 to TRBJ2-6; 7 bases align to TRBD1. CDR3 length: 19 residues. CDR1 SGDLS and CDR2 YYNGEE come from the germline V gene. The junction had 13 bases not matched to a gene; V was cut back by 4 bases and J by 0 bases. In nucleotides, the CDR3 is TGTGCCAGCAGCCTCTCCTCCGGGACAGCCCCCTCTGGGGCCAACGTCCTGACTTTC. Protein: CASSLSSGTAPSGANVLTF.

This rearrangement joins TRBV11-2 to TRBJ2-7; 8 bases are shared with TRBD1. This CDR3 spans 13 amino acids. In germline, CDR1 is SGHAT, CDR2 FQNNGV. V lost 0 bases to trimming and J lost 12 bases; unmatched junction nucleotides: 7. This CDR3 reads CASSLEGLGTGYF. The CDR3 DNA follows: TGTGCCAGCAGCTTAGAAGGACTGGGGACAGGGTACTTC.

CDR3 DNA: TGCGCCAGCAGTGGTCCGGAGGGCAGTGAGCAGTTCTTC. This sequence encodes CASSGPEGSEQFF. The chain has TRBV10-1 and TRBJ2-1, with D possibly matching TRBD2 (6 bases). The V end lost 4 bases, the J end lost 9 bases, and 13 bases lay between the germline ends. CDR3 size: 13 residues. From germline, CDR1 is WNHNN and CDR2 SYGVQD (reference sequence).

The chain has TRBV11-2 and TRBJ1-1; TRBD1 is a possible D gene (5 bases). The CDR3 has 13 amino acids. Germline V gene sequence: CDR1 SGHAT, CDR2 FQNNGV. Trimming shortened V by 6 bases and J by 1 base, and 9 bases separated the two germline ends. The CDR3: CASSTGRNTEAFF. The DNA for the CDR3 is TGTGCCAGCAGTACAGGCAGGAACACTGAAGCTTTCTTT.

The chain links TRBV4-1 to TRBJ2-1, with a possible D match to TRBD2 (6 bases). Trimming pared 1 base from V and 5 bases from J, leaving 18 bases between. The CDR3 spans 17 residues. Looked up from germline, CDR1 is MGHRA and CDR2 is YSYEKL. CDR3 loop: CASSQVRSGYYDNEQFF. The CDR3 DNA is TGCGCCAGCAGCCAAGTGCGGAGCGGGTACTACGACAATGAGCAGTTCTTC.

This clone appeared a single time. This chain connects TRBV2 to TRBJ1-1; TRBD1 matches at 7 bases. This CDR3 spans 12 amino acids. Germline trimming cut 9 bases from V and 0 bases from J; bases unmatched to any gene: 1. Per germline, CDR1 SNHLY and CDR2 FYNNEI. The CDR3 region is CARGQLNTEAFF. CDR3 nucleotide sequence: TGTGCCAGGGGACAGTTGAACACTGAAGCTTTCTTT.